This TCR beta chain was retrieved from a study of shared clonotypes between healthy human individuals. V gave up 0 bases and J gave up 9 bases, with 16 bases separating them. The CDR3 has 15 amino acids. Germline V CDR1 and CDR2: SNHLY, FYNNEI. Study-level results: Despite large depth, sorted-subset datasets appeared incompletely sequenced.

As regards this clone: The antigen remains unidentified.

Profiled with immunoSEQ multiplex PCR; TCRdb holds only in-frame clones, not every one. Here the sample spans fewer than 1.8 million clones, approximately 98.5% being singletons. The V and J genes are TRBV2 and TRBJ2-3, with D perhaps matching TRBD1 or TRBD2 (5 bases each). The sample consisted of naive CD4+ T cells sorted from blood. The subset here: CD45RA+ positively selected. This TCR was sampled from a man younger than 40 in good health. CDR3 sequence: CASSEAHQGVGTQYF. The CDR3 coding sequence is TGTGCCAGCAGTGAAGCGCACCAGGGAGTAGGGACGCAGTATTTT.